The 29 T cell receptor beta chains below all came from one sample that was sequenced in a study of read filtering for tumor transcriptome and immune sequencing. The library was built from roughly 400 ng RNA with molecular barcoded adaptors for alpha/delta and beta/gamma chains. TCRdb called the reads again in MiXCR, with one record for every CDR3 protein. This sample yields 35,000 to 40,000 distinct CDR3 sequences, of which around 15% are seen a single time; 25% to 30% belongs to the top ten. Sequencing used a population of CD138-negative cells sorted from bone marrow. Source of these receptors: a donor at least 40 years old with multiple myeloma.

This clonotype was seen at least ten times. The chain recombines TRBV7-9 with TRBJ2-5; D possibly matches TRBD1 or TRBD2 (6 bases each). Germline CDR1 and CDR2: SEHNR and FQNEAQ (reference sequence). The CDR3 loop spans 14 amino acids. Trimming left V 5 bases short and J 4 bases short, with 14 bases between. The CDR3 DNA reads TGTGCCAGCAGCATCCCCGGGGGCCTAGAGACCCAGTACTTC. This codes for CASSIPGGLETQYF.

This clonotype has a count of ten or more. The chain couples TRBV7-9 to TRBJ1-2, with TRBD1 as a possible D gene (6 bases). The V end lost 5 bases, the J end lost 4 bases, and 14 bases lay between the germline ends. This CDR3 has 14 amino acids. Germline CDR1 reads SEHNR; CDR2 reads FQNEAQ (reference sequence). Here the CDR3 DNA reads TGTGCCAGCAGCACAACGGACAGTAGCTATGGCTACACCTTC. Translated, it gives CASSTTDSSYGYTF.

The table lists this clonotype with many counts. The chain joins TRBV7-9 to TRBJ2-2, with no clear D. The CDR3 consists of 14 residues. CDR1 is SEHNR and CDR2 is FQNEAQ in the germline V gene (reference sequence). The ends were cut back, 1 base at V and 1 base at J, with 4 bases in the middle. The CDR3 loop reads CASSLGRNTGELFF. CDR3 nucleotide sequence: TGTGCCAGCAGCTTAGGAAGGAACACCGGGGAGCTGTTTTTT. The full variable domain, completed using reference TRBV7-9 and TRBJ2-2, is DTGVSQNPRHKITKRGQNVTFRCDPISEHNRLYWYRQTLGQGPEFLTYFQNEAQLEKSRLLSDRFSAERPKGSFSTLEIQRTEQGDSAMYLCASSLGRNTGELFFGEGSRLTVL.

A word on this clonotype: This may be a read error: a much more frequent sequence differs by one nucleotide. The J gene is TRBJ2-4, the V gene TRBV2; 7 bases align to TRBD2. CDR3 length: 15 amino acids. The J segment lost 0 bases and the V segment lost 4 bases, leaving 3 bases of the junction unmatched. Per the germline V gene, CDR1 is SNHLY and CDR2 is FYNNEI. The CDR3 protein is CASSGEGLAKNIQYF. The CDR3 DNA reads as TGTGCCAGCAGTGGGGAGGGGCTAGCCAAAAACATTCAGTACTTC.

This clonotype showed up many times. The chain has TRBV29-1 and TRBJ2-3; a possible D gene is TRBD1 (6 bases). Germline loops: CDR1 SQVTM, CDR2 ANQGSEA. The length of the CDR3 is 13 residues. The ends were cut back, 4 bases at V and 5 bases at J, with 13 bases in the middle. Here the CDR3 DNA reads TGCAGCGTTGCTCAGGGGCTGAGAGATACGCAGTATTTT. Amino acid sequence: CSVAQGLRDTQYF.

As concerns this clonotype: Since no conserved phenylalanine or tryptophan closes the CDR3, a read error is the likely cause. The chain links TRBV7-8 to TRBJ2-1; D may be TRBD2 (5 bases). The CDR3 runs 14 residues. V was pared by 2 bases and J by 8 bases, with 13 bases between. Germline CDR1 and CDR2: SGHVS and FQNEAQ. CDR3 region: CASSLTSRADEQFL. CDR3 DNA: TGTGCCAGCAGCTTAACGTCCAGAGCGGATGAGCAGTTCCTC.

This clonotype was counted at least ten times. This sequence may be a read error, since a much larger clone differs from it by one base. V usage is TRBV20-1 and J usage is TRBJ2-3; no firm D call. Germline CDR1 and CDR2: DFQATT and SNEGSKA (reference sequence). This CDR3 contains 8 residues. The CDR3 DNA sequence: TGCGGTGTGGATACGCAGTATTTT. Translation gives CGVDTQYF.

Remarks on this clonotype: Likely a read error: the CDR3 ends without its conserved phenylalanine or tryptophan. The chain links TRBV29-1 to TRBJ2-1, with 9 nucleotides matching TRBD2. CDR3 length equals 17 residues. CDR1 is SQVTM and CDR2 is ANQGSEA in the germline V gene. The CDR3 DNA follows: TGTAGCGTTCTCGTTCGCGGGAGGGCCTCCTCCTACAATGAGCAGTTCCTC. Its translation is CSVLVRGRASSYNEQFL.

This clonotype came up many times. The chain is built from TRBV5-1 and TRBJ2-1, with TRBD2 matching 10 bases. The germline CDR1 and CDR2 sequences are SGHRS and YFSETQ. Trimming removed 4 bases from V and 0 bases from J; junction bases left unmatched: 13. The CDR3 is made up of 19 amino acids. The CDR3 nucleotides are TGCGCCAGCAGCGCCGCCCCCTCTAGCGGGAGAGGCTCCTACAATGAGCAGTTCTTC. This gives the protein CASSAAPSSGRGSYNEQFF.

This clonotype was detected many times. V gene TRBV29-1 combines with J gene TRBJ2-3; D is uncertain. CDR1 SQVTM and CDR2 ANQGSEA come from the germline V gene. Trimming stripped 3 bases from V and 0 bases from J, with 4 bases between. There are 12 residues in the CDR3. CDR3 nucleotides: TGCAGCGTTGAGGGGAGCACAGATACGCAGTATTTT. It translates to CSVEGSTDTQYF.

This clonotype was recorded many times. This rearrangement joins TRBV5-6 to TRBJ2-7, with TRBD2 identical over 7 bases. This CDR3 has 15 residues. Unmatched junction bases numbered 9, after V lost 4 bases and J lost 2 bases. CDR1 and CDR2 from the germline V gene are SGHDT and YYEEEE. The DNA of the CDR3 is TGTGCCAGCAGCGCCCTAGCGGTATCCCCCTACGAGCAGTACTTC. This sequence encodes CASSALAVSPYEQYF.

Ten or more counts support this clonotype. CDR3 region: CASSPGTGVTETQYF. The CDR3 nucleotides are TGTGCCAGCTCACCCGGGACAGGGGTTACGGAGACCCAGTACTTC. V usage is TRBV18 and J usage is TRBJ2-5; 10 bases map to TRBD1. The germline V gene has CDR1 KGHSH and CDR2 LQKENI. The J segment lost 5 bases and the V segment lost 3 bases, leaving 6 bases of the junction unmatched. The CDR3 runs 15 residues.

Concerning this clonotype itself: A far bigger clonotype differs at one base, so this is likely a read error. The V call is TRBV7-7, the J call TRBJ2-1; 7 positions agree with TRBD1. The CDR3 sequence is 17 residues long. The V gene end was trimmed by 0 bases and the J gene end by 9 bases; junction bases not matched to a gene: 14. Germline lookup yields CDR1 SSHAT and CDR2 FNYEAQ (reference sequence). The CDR3 coding sequence is TGTGCCAGCAGCTTAGCGCGGTCCCCGGACAGGCCCAGTGAGCAGTTCTTC. Translation: CASSLARSPDRPSEQFF.

On this clonotype: It may be a read error: a sequence one base away is much more abundant. The chain uses TRBV28 and TRBJ1-3, with a tentative D call TRBD1 (5 bases). The CDR3 loop spans 14 amino acids. Germline lookup yields CDR1 MDHEN and CDR2 SYDVKM. DNA for the CDR3: TGTGCCAGCAGTTTATTCGGGGCTGGAAGCACCATATATTTT. Its protein product is CASSLFGAGSTIYF. Looking up the rest from reference TRBV28 and TRBJ1-3 gives the full variable domain: DVKVTQSSRYLVKRTGEKVFLECVQDMDHENMFWYRQDPGLGLRLIYFSYDVKMKEKGDIPEGYSVSREKKERFSLILESASTNQTSMYLCASSLFGAGSTIYFGEGSWLTVV.

The chain joins TRBV7-9 to TRBJ2-5; 7 nucleotides match TRBD1. This CDR3 contains 15 residues. With V trimmed by 4 bases and J by 4 bases, 9 bases remained unmatched. Germline CDR1 reads SEHNR; CDR2 reads FQNEAQ (reference sequence). CDR3 in amino acids: CASSSGQPPGETQYF. CDR3 nucleotides: TGTGCCAGCAGCTCGGGACAGCCACCGGGAGAGACCCAGTACTTC.

This clonotype appeared many times. V usage is TRBV3-1 and J usage is TRBJ2-3; 7 bases agree with TRBD1. This CDR3 has 13 residues. With V trimmed by 3 bases and J by 5 bases, 2 bases remained unmatched. Germline-derived CDR1 and CDR2 are LGHDT and YNNKEL (reference sequence). This CDR3 is CASSQYRGDTQYF. The CDR3 region has the DNA TGTGCCAGCAGCCAGTACAGGGGAGATACGCAGTATTTT.

The chain is built from TRBV20-1 and TRBJ2-7; TRBD2 agrees at 9 bases. This CDR3 comprises 14 residues. With 6 bases clipped from V and 0 bases from J, the junction kept 6 bases outside the gene matches. The germline V gene has CDR1 DFQATT and CDR2 SNEGSKA (reference sequence). The CDR3 here is CSAISGGSSYEQYF. The CDR3 DNA is TGCAGTGCCATTAGCGGGGGAAGCTCCTACGAGCAGTACTTC.

Ten or more counts support this clonotype. The chain has TRBV20-1 and TRBJ2-5, with D unclear. The V and J ends lost 2 bases and 1 base respectively, with 5 bases between them. The CDR3 has 12 residues. Germline V lookup: CDR1 DFQATT, CDR2 SNEGSKA (reference sequence). The CDR3, as DNA: TGCAGTGCTAGAAGGGTCCAAGAGACCCAGTACTTC. The encoded protein is CSARRVQETQYF.

This clonotype has at least ten counts. CDR3 coding DNA: TGTGCCAGCAGTTACACCCAGTCCTACGAGCAGTACTTC. Residues: CASSYTQSYEQYF. The V gene is TRBV11-2, the J gene TRBJ2-7, with D hard to call. Per the germline V gene, CDR1 is SGHAT and CDR2 is FQNNGV. V lost 6 bases and J lost 1, with 10 bases in between. This CDR3 spans 13 amino acids. The variable domain in full, completed from reference TRBV11-2 and TRBJ2-7, reads EAGVAQSPRYKIIEKRQSVAFWCNPISGHATLYWYQQILGQGPKLLIQFQNNGVVDDSQLPKDRFSAERLKGVDSTLKIQPAKLEDSAVYLCASSYTQSYEQYFGPGTRLTVT.

This clonotype was seen at least ten times. This sequence joins TRBV11-2 and TRBJ2-1; 8 positions match TRBD1. This CDR3 spans 15 amino acids. After removal of 4 bases from V and 4 bases from J, the junction contained 6 bases not matched to a gene. Germline CDR1 SGHAT, CDR2 FQNNGV. The CDR3 DNA is TGTGCCAGCAGCTCCCCCGGACAGGGTTACAATGAGCAGTTCTTC. It translates to CASSSPGQGYNEQFF. The full variable domain, rest sourced from reference TRBV11-2 and TRBJ2-1, is EAGVAQSPRYKIIEKRQSVAFWCNPISGHATLYWYQQILGQGPKLLIQFQNNGVVDDSQLPKDRFSAERLKGVDSTLKIQPAKLEDSAVYLCASSSPGQGYNEQFFGPGTRLTVL.

The sample holds many counts of this clonotype. This chain links TRBV29-1 with TRBJ2-1; 9 nucleotides match TRBD1. V shed 6 bases, J shed 0 bases, and the junction held 6 bases outside the gene matches. Looked up from germline, CDR1 is SQVTM and CDR2 is ANQGSEA. The CDR3 loop spans 15 amino acids. CDR3 in DNA: TGCAGCGTGGGAAGACAGGGGGACTCCTACAATGAGCAGTTCTTC. Its translation: CSVGRQGDSYNEQFF.

The chain carries TRBV20-1 and TRBJ1-2; D unresolved. The CDR3 length is 13 residues. The germline V gene encodes CDR1 DFQATT and CDR2 SNEGSKA (reference sequence). The germline V and J ends were trimmed by 5 bases and 7 bases, with 17 bases remaining between them. Here the CDR3 reads CSAVPALSPGYTF. For the CDR3, the DNA is TGCAGTGCTGTCCCAGCGCTTAGCCCTGGCTACACCTTC.

Remarks on this clonotype: A much larger clone differs by one base, so this may be a read error. The chain couples TRBV7-9 to TRBJ1-5; D not resolved. The length of the CDR3 is 13 residues. Germline lookup yields CDR1 SEHNR and CDR2 FQNEAQ (reference sequence). Trimming removed 5 bases from V and 7 bases from J, with 12 bases in between. This CDR3 is CASSGTPVQPQHF. CDR3 coding DNA: TGTGCCAGCAGCGGCACGCCGGTCCAGCCCCAGCATTTT.

The V gene is TRBV5-1, the J gene TRBJ2-2; D may be TRBD2 (5 bases). The CDR3 is 15 residues long. Trimming removed 3 bases from V and 3 bases from J, with 12 bases in between. Germline assignment: CDR1 SGHRS and CDR2 YFSETQ. CDR3: CASSSRTYDTGELFF. CDR3 DNA sequence: TGCGCCAGCAGCTCAAGGACTTATGACACCGGGGAGCTGTTTTTT.

This clonotype was detected only a few times. The chain joins TRBV28 to TRBJ2-3, with D perhaps matching TRBD1 or TRBD2 (5 bases each). Trimming stripped 5 bases from V and 0 bases from J, with 12 bases between. Per germline, CDR1 MDHEN and CDR2 SYDVKM. The CDR3 loop spans 15 amino acids. The CDR3 is CASSLRDPSTDTQYF. As DNA, the CDR3 is TGTGCCAGCAGTCTCCGGGACCCTAGCACAGATACGCAGTATTTT.

This clonotype was seen many times. The chain joins TRBV21-1 to TRBJ1-1; TRBD1, as called in the table, went unchecked against the DNA. TRBV21-1 is a pseudogene locus. The CDR3 is made up of 15 amino acids. This CDR3 reads CASSKGGRIGTEAFF. The CDR3 DNA is TGTGCCAGCAGCAAAGGGGGGAGAATAGGAACTGAAGCTTTCTTT.

This clonotype was detected a few times. Since a much larger clone is just one base distant, this may be a read error. V gene TRBV7-2 combines with J gene TRBJ2-1; D may match TRBD1 or TRBD2 (5 bases each). This CDR3 spans 15 amino acids. Trimming stripped 1 base from V and 12 bases from J, with 19 bases between. Germline lookup yields CDR1 SGHTA and CDR2 FQGNSA. The CDR3 nucleotides read TGTGCCAGCAGCTTAGGTAGGCCACGGGGCCATGGGCAGTTCTTC. This codes for CASSLGRPRGHGQFF.

This clonotype was observed many times. This sequence joins TRBV24-1 and TRBJ2-3; no firm D call. Trimming removed 0 bases at V and 6 bases at J, with 15 bases between. This CDR3 contains 16 residues. CDR1 is KGHDR and CDR2 is SFDVKD in the germline V gene. The CDR3 region has the DNA TGTGCCACCAGTGATTTGCCCGCCGCCGGTGGGGATACGCAGTATTTT. Protein product: CATSDLPAAGGDTQYF.

About this clonotype itself: Given a much more abundant clone one base away, this may be a read error. Given the absence of the conserved phenylalanine or tryptophan at the CDR3 end, a read error is likely. The genes are TRBV6-5 and TRBJ1-5; no clear D. Looked up from germline, CDR1 is MNHEY and CDR2 is SVGAGI. Trimming removed 8 bases at V and 0 bases at J, with 14 bases between. The length of the CDR3 is 15 residues. The CDR3 here is CASSQPPISNQPQHL. As DNA, the CDR3 is TGTGCCAGCTCCCAGCCCCCGATTAGCAATCAGCCCCAGCATCTT.